The clone carrying this T cell receptor (beta chain) has just a few counts. Its antigen is not identified. The CDR3 is 15 amino acids. Germline V lookup: CDR1 MRHNA, CDR2 SNTAGT. With 0 bases clipped from V and 10 bases from J, the junction kept 7 bases outside the gene matches. The library targeted TCRbeta and was prepared with unique molecular identifiers. TCRdb used MiXCR to reprocess the PCR reads, holding one entry per CDR3 protein. The sample has some 95,000 distinct CDR3 sequences, 23% seen once. This record belongs to a study of T-cell reconstitution after alpha-beta-depleted transplantation in children. Study-level results: After one year, T-cell counts and TCRbeta diversity mostly came from new T cells. By about two months after transplant, alpha-beta T cells reportedly arose from several hundred graft clones that had expanded. For some patients, TCRbeta diversity was high at day 60 because of recipient T cells and thymic progenitors that survived.

The TCR sequence derives from a boy aged 2 to 10 with acute lymphoblastic leukemia, due to receive a stem cell transplant. The J gene is TRBJ2-1, the V gene TRBV6-4; 9 bases agree with TRBD1. The material was PBMCs, obtained before TCRalphabeta/CD19-depleted stem cell transplant. CDR3 coding DNA: TGTGCCAGCAGTGACTCTATGACAGGGGGGTTCGAGCAGTTCTTC. Protein: CASSDSMTGGFEQFF.